Listed below are T cell receptor beta chains from one sample, sequenced in a study of T cells in Graves' hyperthyroidism and ophthalmopathy. Using its own MiXCR run on the multiplex PCR reads, TCRdb lists one record per CDR3 protein. The sample carries about 200,000 distinct CDR3 sequences, roughly 18% recorded once. The sequenced sample was blood. Receptors originate from a man in his fifties with Graves' hyperthyroidism. Each CDR3 is given with its conserved first and last residue. D genes are given only for firm matches. Clone sizes are given selectively: once, few, many, or a class where the clone is expanded.

size	V	D	J	CDR3	DNA
many	TRBV6-1	NA	TRBJ2-1	CASREGTYNEQFF	TGTGCCAGCCGCGAGGGAACCTACAATGAGCAGTTCTTC
many	TRBV5-1	NA	TRBJ2-1	CASSLSFAANNEQFF	TGCGCCAGCAGCTTGTCTTTCGCAGCAAACAATGAGCAGTTCTTC
once	TRBV6-2/TRBV6-3	NA	TRBJ1-1	CASSYSIQGGTEAFF	TGTGCCAGCAGTTACTCGATTCAGGGAGGCACTGAAGCTTTCTTT
NA	TRBV5-5	NA	TRBJ1-5	CASSAGSHQPQHF	TGTGCCAGCAGCGCAGGTTCCCATCAGCCCCAGCATTTT
many	TRBV20-1	NA	TRBJ1-5	CSAHQGQGNQPQHF	TGCAGTGCTCACCAGGGGCAGGGCAATCAGCCCCAGCATTTT
NA	TRBV15	TRBD1	TRBJ2-3	CATSRGTGSTDTQYF	TGTGCCACCAGCAGGGGGACAGGAAGCACAGATACGCAGTATTTT
many	TRBV30	NA	TRBJ2-7	CAWSVDHEQYF	TGTGCCTGGAGTGTGGATCACGAGCAGTACTTC
many	TRBV12-5	NA	TRBJ2-7	CASGSRPDEQYF	TGTGCTAGTGGTTCCCGCCCGGACGAGCAGTACTTC
once	TRBV20-1	NA	TRBJ2-1	CSARWGRAAYNEQFF	TGCAGTGCTAGATGGGGGCGCGCTGCCTACAATGAGCAGTTCTTC
many	TRBV27	NA	TRBJ1-1	CASSFSPRMNTEAFF	TGTGCCAGCTCATTCTCCCCGAGGATGAACACTGAAGCTTTCTTT
NA	TRBV5-1	NA	TRBJ1-2	CASSPTVNYGYTF	TGCGCCAGCAGCCCTACAGTTAACTATGGCTACACCTTC
many	TRBV7-2	NA	TRBJ2-1	CASRSGGTGQLYNEQFF	TGTGCCAGCAGGTCGGGGGGGACAGGGCAACTTTACAATGAGCAGTTCTTC
NA	TRBV19	NA	TRBJ1-2	CASSFRRANYGYTF	TGTGCCAGTAGTTTCCGACGGGCTAACTATGGCTACACCTTC
NA	TRBV7-9	TRBD2	TRBJ2-2	CASSRTSGSVGELFF	TGTGCCAGCAGCAGGACTAGCGGGAGTGTCGGGGAGCTGTTTTTT
many	TRBV20-1	TRBD2	TRBJ2-2	CSASLSGRATGELFF	TGCAGTGCTAGTCTCAGCGGGAGGGCCACCGGGGAGCTGTTTTTT
NA	TRBV10-1	NA	TRBJ2-3	CASSPFSASTQYF	TGCGCCAGCAGCCCCTTCTCGGCCTCCACGCAGTATTTT
many	TRBV2	NA	TRBJ1-3	CASTEGGFSGNTIYF	TGTGCCAGCACCGAAGGGGGATTCTCTGGAAACACCATATATTTT
NA	TRBV6-5	TRBD1	TRBJ2-7	CASSYSDRESNEQYF	TGTGCCAGCAGTTACTCTGACAGGGAAAGTAACGAGCAGTACTTC
NA	TRBV4-2	NA	TRBJ2-5	CASSPGDADRYQETQYF	TGTGCCAGCAGCCCGGGAGACGCGGATAGGTACCAAGAGACCCAGTACTTC
many	TRBV27	TRBD1	TRBJ1-1	CASSVKGVGTGNTEAFF	TGTGCCAGCAGTGTAAAAGGTGTAGGGACAGGGAACACTGAAGCTTTCTTT
NA	TRBV20-1	NA	TRBJ2-1	CSARTPYNEQFF	TGCAGTGCTCGGACACCATACAATGAGCAGTTCTTC
many	TRBV12-3/TRBV12-4	NA	TRBJ2-5	CASRAPGLETQYF	TGTGCCAGCAGGGCCCCCGGGTTGGAGACCCAGTACTTC
many	TRBV2	TRBD1	TRBJ1-2	CASSADRASGYTF	TGTGCCAGCAGCGCTGACAGGGCATCTGGCTACACCTTC
many	TRBV29-1	NA	TRBJ1-1	CSVIRDTEAFF	TGCAGCGTTATCCGGGACACTGAAGCTTTCTTT
once	TRBV6-1	NA	TRBJ2-4	CASRQELSKNIQYF	TGTGCCAGTCGACAGGAACTGTCCAAAAACATTCAGTACTTC
NA	TRBV6-1	NA	TRBJ2-1	CASSVGLFSNEQFF	TGTGCCAGCAGTGTGGGACTCTTTTCCAATGAGCAGTTCTTC
NA	TRBV24-1	NA	TRBJ2-2	CATSEYGRGKAGELFF	TGTGCCACCAGTGAATATGGACGGGGAAAGGCCGGGGAGCTGTTTTTT
many	TRBV12-3/TRBV12-4	NA	TRBJ2-3	CASRPGGGTDTQYF	TGTGCCAGCAGGCCAGGCGGGGGCACAGATACGCAGTATTTT
few	TRBV2	TRBD2	TRBJ2-2	CASRGGLAGAGELFF	TGTGCCAGCAGGGGGGGACTAGCGGGAGCCGGGGAGCTGTTTTTT
many	TRBV6-2/TRBV6-3	NA	TRBJ2-7	CATCPGRSLSYEPYF	TGTGCCACCTGCCCGGGACGGTCCCTTTCCTACGAGCCGTACTTC
medium-sized	TRBV27	NA	TRBJ2-5	CASRSAGVETQYF	TGTGCCAGCAGAAGCGCAGGGGTAGAGACCCAGTACTTC
many	TRBV2	NA	TRBJ2-7	CASMSDGGGQYF	TGTGCCAGCATGTCGGACGGTGGCGGGCAGTACTTC
many	TRBV4-1	NA	TRBJ2-5	CASSPLEGGNQETQYF	TGCGCCAGCAGCCCATTAGAAGGGGGGAACCAAGAGACCCAGTACTTC
NA	TRBV29-1	TRBD1	TRBJ2-5	CSVGQGRGETQYF	TGCAGCGTAGGACAGGGGCGGGGGGAGACCCAGTACTTC
NA	TRBV6-2/TRBV6-3	TRBD2	TRBJ2-2	CASSKLAGGATGELFF	TGTGCCAGCAGTAAACTAGCGGGAGGGGCTACCGGGGAGCTGTTTTTT
NA	TRBV11-3	NA	TRBJ2-2	CASSLVVGGELFF	TGTGCCAGCAGCTTAGTGGTGGGCGGGGAGCTGTTTTTT
NA	TRBV27	NA	TRBJ2-1	CASSFGFGGYNEQFF	TGTGCCAGCAGTTTTGGGTTTGGGGGCTACAATGAGCAGTTCTTC
NA	TRBV10-3	NA	TRBJ2-7	CAISEVSSVSYEQYF	TGTGCCATCAGTGAGGTCTCTAGCGTCTCCTACGAGCAGTACTTC
many	TRBV11-3	TRBD1	TRBJ2-5	CASSSRQGAGGTQYF	TGTGCCAGCAGCTCCCGACAGGGGGCCGGAGGGACCCAGTACTTC
many	TRBV6-2/TRBV6-3	NA	TRBJ2-3	CASKWTASTDTQYF	TGTGCCAGCAAGTGGACTGCTAGCACAGATACGCAGTATTTT
many	TRBV7-9	TRBD1	TRBJ1-1	CASSAGQGNTEAFF	TGTGCCAGCAGCGCGGGACAGGGGAACACTGAAGCTTTCTTT
many	TRBV5-1	NA	TRBJ2-5	CASSLGRGQETQYF	TGTGCCAGCAGTTTGGGCAGGGGCCAAGAGACCCAGTACTTC
many	TRBV28	TRBD2	TRBJ2-3	CASSFVLAGWSTDTQYF	TGTGCCAGCAGTTTTGTCCTAGCGGGATGGAGTACAGATACGCAGTATTTT
NA	TRBV5-4	TRBD1	TRBJ2-1	CASSPRTGVTDEQFF	TGTGCCAGCAGCCCTCGGACAGGGGTTACGGATGAGCAGTTCTTC
NA	TRBV19	NA	TRBJ1-1	CASSIGHRPNTEAFF	TGTGCCAGTAGTATTGGACACAGACCGAACACTGAAGCTTTCTTT
many	TRBV13	NA	TRBJ2-5	CASSLGPQETQYF	TGTGCCAGCAGCTTAGGACCTCAGGAGACCCAGTACTTC
many	TRBV28	NA	TRBJ2-2	CASSRDGELFF	TGTGCCAGCAGTCGAGACGGGGAGCTGTTTTTT
many	TRBV3-1	TRBD1	TRBJ1-1	CASSPPGGEKGGAFF	TGTGCCAGCAGCCCACCAGGGGGGGAAAAAGGGGGAGCTTTCTTT
few	TRBV7-6	TRBD2	TRBJ2-5	CASSRGDWGQETQYF	TGTGCCAGCAGCCGGGGGGATTGGGGACAAGAGACCCAGTACTTC
many	TRBV7-9	NA	TRBJ1-2	CASSFGQNYGYTF	TGTGCCAGCAGCTTTGGCCAGAACTATGGCTACACCTTC
many	TRBV5-1	TRBD2	TRBJ2-1	CASSLSGLAEYNEQFF	TGCGCCAGCAGCCTCAGTGGCCTAGCGGAGTACAATGAGCAGTTCTTC
many	TRBV28	TRBD2	TRBJ2-5	CASSRLAGLQETQYF	TGTGCCAGCAGTCGACTAGCGGGCCTCCAAGAGACCCAGTACTTC
few	TRBV6-2/TRBV6-3	NA	TRBJ2-5	CASTNDRDSGTQYF	TGTGCCAGCACCAACGACAGGGACTCGGGGACCCAGTACTTC
many	TRBV28	TRBD2	TRBJ2-7	CASSSTLLLAGEGADEQYF	TGTGCCAGCAGTTCCACCCTACTTCTAGCGGGAGAGGGGGCTGACGAGCAGTACTTC
NA	TRBV4-1	NA	TRBJ2-5	CASSRGGVAETQYF	TGCGCCAGCAGCCGCGGCGGGGTTGCAGAGACCCAGTACTTC
many	TRBV20-1	NA	TRBJ2-3	CSARGRTGGSTDTQYF	TGCAGTGCTAGAGGGAGAACTGGGGGTAGCACAGATACGCAGTATTTT
NA	TRBV18	NA	TRBJ2-7	CASSPTARRGYEQYF	TGCGCCAGCTCACCTACAGCGAGGAGGGGCTACGAGCAGTACTTC